The 15 T cell receptor beta chains in this list originate from one sample, sequenced in a study of T cell responses to AZD1222 COVID-19 vaccine (dated by TCRdb to the early 2020s). This sample's time point label indicates: baseline before first vaccination. Receptor amplification or capture employed the immunoSEQ multiplex PCR assay. Drawn from immuneACCESS, this table holds only the in-frame rearrangements with V and J called that TCRdb kept. Clones are partly lost; checked studies trace under half to an unresolved V gene and leave the rest unexplained. For this sample the table gives roughly 110,000 clones, of which around 91% were detected only once. The ten largest clones take up approximately 22% of the sample. Sequenced here: peripheral blood, sampled on day 0 of AZD1222 vaccination. These receptors all stem from an adult in good health.

CDR3 sequence: CASSFSVGLQSYEQYF. The DNA of the CDR3 is TGTGCCAGCAGCTTTTCGGTTGGTCTGCAGTCCTACGAGCAGTACTTC. The J gene is TRBJ2-7, the V gene TRBV7-2; no clear D gene. CDR3 size: 16 residues. From germline, CDR1 is SGHTA and CDR2 FQGNSA. Trimming pared 3 bases from V and 1 base from J, leaving 16 bases between.

This clone has just one count. The gene calls are TRBV7-8 and TRBJ1-2; D remains ambiguous. The CDR3 is 14 residues long. Germline V gene sequence: CDR1 SGHVS, CDR2 FQNEAQ. Trimming pared 5 bases from V and 3 bases from J, leaving 13 bases between. CDR3 sequence (DNA): TGTGCCAGCAGCCCGTGGCCGGGAGACTATGGCTACACCTTC. It yields the protein CASSPWPGDYGYTF.

This sequence joins TRBV13 and TRBJ2-7; 11 nucleotides line up with TRBD2. The trim removed 2 bases at V and 2 bases at J, leaving 2 bases unmatched. Germline loops: CDR1 PRHDT, CDR2 FYEKMQ (reference sequence). This CDR3 contains 15 residues. The CDR3 is CASSLTSGGTYEQYF. CDR3 DNA sequence: TGTGCCAGCAGCTTAACTAGCGGGGGTACCTACGAGCAGTACTTC.

This clone has only a few counts. The chain has TRBV7-7 and TRBJ1-5, with 7 bases aligning to TRBD1. CDR3 size: 13 residues. Germline CDR1 SSHAT, CDR2 FNYEAQ (reference sequence). Trimming removed 5 bases from V and 6 bases from J; junction bases left unmatched: 4. CDR3 sequence (DNA): TGTGCCAGCAGCCAGGGGGGAACTCAGCCCCAGCATTTT. It encodes CASSQGGTQPQHF.

The chain joins TRBV5-6 to TRBJ2-4, with D possibly TRBD2 on 6 matching bases. The germline V and J ends were trimmed by 3 bases and 2 bases, with 12 bases remaining between them. CDR1 SGHDT and CDR2 YYEEEE come from the germline V gene. The CDR3 sequence is 15 residues long. CDR3 in amino acids: CASSSLGGTKNIQYF. The CDR3 coding sequence is TGTGCCAGCAGCTCCTTGGGGGGAACCAAAAACATTCAGTACTTC.

The V and J genes are TRBV9 and TRBJ1-1, with D possibly TRBD1 on 5 matching bases. Trimming pared 2 bases from V and 4 bases from J, leaving 9 bases between. CDR1 and CDR2 (germline): SGDLS, YYNGEE. The CDR3 runs to 13 residues. In nucleotides, the CDR3 is TGTGCCAGCAGCGTGGGGGTGGGCACTGAAGCTTTCTTT. This encodes CASSVGVGTEAFF.

The chain recombines TRBV7-9 with TRBJ2-7, with TRBD1 matching over 9 bases. J lost 3 bases, V lost 5 bases, and 5 bases had no gene match. CDR1 is SEHNR and CDR2 is FQNEAQ in the germline V gene (reference sequence). This CDR3 comprises 14 residues. The CDR3 sequence is CASSHWDRDYEQYF. The CDR3 region has the DNA TGTGCCAGCAGCCATTGGGACAGGGACTACGAGCAGTACTTC.

The CDR3 DNA reads as TGCGCCAGCAGCGAAGGGGGCATCCGAGATACGCAGTATTTT. The encoded protein is CASSEGGIRDTQYF. V gene TRBV5-1 combines with J gene TRBJ2-3; TRBD1 matches at 7 bases. Per the germline V gene, CDR1 is SGHRS and CDR2 is YFSETQ. Losses at the gene ends were 4 bases for V and 5 bases for J; bases not matched to a gene: 7. The CDR3 has 14 residues. The full variable domain, in which reference TRBV5-1 and TRBJ2-3 provide the parts outside the CDR3, is KAGVTQTPRYLIKTRGQQVTLSCSPISGHRSVSWYQQTPGQGLQFLFEYFSETQRNKGNFPGRFSGRQFSNSRSEMNVSTLELGDSALYLCASSEGGIRDTQYFGPGTRLTVL.

The chain has TRBV7-2 and TRBJ1-3; D is possibly TRBD1 (5 bases). V lost 4 bases to trimming and J lost 4 bases, with 11 bases between them. Germline CDR1 reads SGHTA; CDR2 reads FQGNSA. The CDR3 length is 14 residues. CDR3 DNA sequence: TGTGCCAGCAGCTCCTCAGGGCCCGGAAACACCATATATTTT. Residues: CASSSSGPGNTIYF. The variable domain in full, completed from reference TRBV7-2 and TRBJ1-3, reads GAGVSQSPSNKVTEKGKDVELRCDPISGHTALYWYRQSLGQGLEFLIYFQGNSAPDKSGLPSDRFSAERTGGSVSTLTIQRTQQEDSAVYLCASSSSGPGNTIYFGEGSWLTVV.

The gene calls are TRBV6-5 and TRBJ1-1; D unclear. V was clipped by 7 bases and J by 3 bases, with 9 bases between them. The CDR3 consists of 12 residues. Germline V CDR1 and CDR2: MNHEY, SVGAGI. The CDR3 bases are TGTGCCAGCAACGACCGGTACACTGAAGCTTTCTTT. It translates to CASNDRYTEAFF.

The gene calls are TRBV7-2 and TRBJ2-1, with TRBD2 matching over 12 bases. In germline, CDR1 is SGHTA, CDR2 FQGNSA. This CDR3 is built from 18 residues. Trimming removed 0 bases from V and 6 bases from J; junction bases left unmatched: 9. This CDR3 is CASSLAVTSGGQGNEQFF. The CDR3 bases are TGTGCCAGCAGCTTAGCAGTGACTAGCGGGGGCCAAGGCAATGAGCAGTTCTTC.

V and J are TRBV13 and TRBJ2-5, with D unclear. V lost 0 bases, J lost 2 bases, and 4 bases lay in between. The germline V gene encodes CDR1 PRHDT and CDR2 FYEKMQ (reference sequence). This CDR3 has 13 amino acids. In nucleotides, the CDR3 is TGTGCCAGCAGCTTAGGTCAGCAAGAGACCCAGTACTTC. The encoded protein is CASSLGQQETQYF.

The chain recombines TRBV19 with TRBJ1-2, with D possibly TRBD1 on 5 matching bases. V lost 0 bases and J lost 7, with 12 bases in between. The CDR3 spans 14 residues. CDR1 and CDR2 (germline): LNHDA, SQIVND (reference sequence). The CDR3 here is CASSIEAAGSGYTF. The CDR3 DNA follows: TGTGCCAGTAGTATAGAGGCAGCAGGGAGTGGCTACACCTTC.

J is TRBJ1-4 and V is TRBV4-2; TRBD1 matches at 7 bases. This CDR3 spans 16 amino acids. Germline CDR1 LGHNA, CDR2 YNFKEQ. With 0 bases clipped from V and 4 bases from J, the junction kept 5 bases outside the gene matches. CDR3 amino acids: CASSQENPGGNEKLFF. CDR3 DNA sequence: TGTGCCAGCAGCCAAGAAAACCCAGGGGGTAATGAAAAACTGTTTTTT.

V usage is TRBV4-3 and J usage is TRBJ2-5; D possibly matches TRBD1 or TRBD2 (5 bases each). V was cut by 4 bases and J by 4 bases, with 13 bases left in between. This CDR3 has 14 residues. CDR1 LGHNA and CDR2 YSLEER come from the germline V gene. CDR3 sequence reads: CASSRGDGTETQYF. The CDR3 nucleotides are TGCGCCAGCAGCCGAGGGGATGGAACAGAGACCCAGTACTTC.